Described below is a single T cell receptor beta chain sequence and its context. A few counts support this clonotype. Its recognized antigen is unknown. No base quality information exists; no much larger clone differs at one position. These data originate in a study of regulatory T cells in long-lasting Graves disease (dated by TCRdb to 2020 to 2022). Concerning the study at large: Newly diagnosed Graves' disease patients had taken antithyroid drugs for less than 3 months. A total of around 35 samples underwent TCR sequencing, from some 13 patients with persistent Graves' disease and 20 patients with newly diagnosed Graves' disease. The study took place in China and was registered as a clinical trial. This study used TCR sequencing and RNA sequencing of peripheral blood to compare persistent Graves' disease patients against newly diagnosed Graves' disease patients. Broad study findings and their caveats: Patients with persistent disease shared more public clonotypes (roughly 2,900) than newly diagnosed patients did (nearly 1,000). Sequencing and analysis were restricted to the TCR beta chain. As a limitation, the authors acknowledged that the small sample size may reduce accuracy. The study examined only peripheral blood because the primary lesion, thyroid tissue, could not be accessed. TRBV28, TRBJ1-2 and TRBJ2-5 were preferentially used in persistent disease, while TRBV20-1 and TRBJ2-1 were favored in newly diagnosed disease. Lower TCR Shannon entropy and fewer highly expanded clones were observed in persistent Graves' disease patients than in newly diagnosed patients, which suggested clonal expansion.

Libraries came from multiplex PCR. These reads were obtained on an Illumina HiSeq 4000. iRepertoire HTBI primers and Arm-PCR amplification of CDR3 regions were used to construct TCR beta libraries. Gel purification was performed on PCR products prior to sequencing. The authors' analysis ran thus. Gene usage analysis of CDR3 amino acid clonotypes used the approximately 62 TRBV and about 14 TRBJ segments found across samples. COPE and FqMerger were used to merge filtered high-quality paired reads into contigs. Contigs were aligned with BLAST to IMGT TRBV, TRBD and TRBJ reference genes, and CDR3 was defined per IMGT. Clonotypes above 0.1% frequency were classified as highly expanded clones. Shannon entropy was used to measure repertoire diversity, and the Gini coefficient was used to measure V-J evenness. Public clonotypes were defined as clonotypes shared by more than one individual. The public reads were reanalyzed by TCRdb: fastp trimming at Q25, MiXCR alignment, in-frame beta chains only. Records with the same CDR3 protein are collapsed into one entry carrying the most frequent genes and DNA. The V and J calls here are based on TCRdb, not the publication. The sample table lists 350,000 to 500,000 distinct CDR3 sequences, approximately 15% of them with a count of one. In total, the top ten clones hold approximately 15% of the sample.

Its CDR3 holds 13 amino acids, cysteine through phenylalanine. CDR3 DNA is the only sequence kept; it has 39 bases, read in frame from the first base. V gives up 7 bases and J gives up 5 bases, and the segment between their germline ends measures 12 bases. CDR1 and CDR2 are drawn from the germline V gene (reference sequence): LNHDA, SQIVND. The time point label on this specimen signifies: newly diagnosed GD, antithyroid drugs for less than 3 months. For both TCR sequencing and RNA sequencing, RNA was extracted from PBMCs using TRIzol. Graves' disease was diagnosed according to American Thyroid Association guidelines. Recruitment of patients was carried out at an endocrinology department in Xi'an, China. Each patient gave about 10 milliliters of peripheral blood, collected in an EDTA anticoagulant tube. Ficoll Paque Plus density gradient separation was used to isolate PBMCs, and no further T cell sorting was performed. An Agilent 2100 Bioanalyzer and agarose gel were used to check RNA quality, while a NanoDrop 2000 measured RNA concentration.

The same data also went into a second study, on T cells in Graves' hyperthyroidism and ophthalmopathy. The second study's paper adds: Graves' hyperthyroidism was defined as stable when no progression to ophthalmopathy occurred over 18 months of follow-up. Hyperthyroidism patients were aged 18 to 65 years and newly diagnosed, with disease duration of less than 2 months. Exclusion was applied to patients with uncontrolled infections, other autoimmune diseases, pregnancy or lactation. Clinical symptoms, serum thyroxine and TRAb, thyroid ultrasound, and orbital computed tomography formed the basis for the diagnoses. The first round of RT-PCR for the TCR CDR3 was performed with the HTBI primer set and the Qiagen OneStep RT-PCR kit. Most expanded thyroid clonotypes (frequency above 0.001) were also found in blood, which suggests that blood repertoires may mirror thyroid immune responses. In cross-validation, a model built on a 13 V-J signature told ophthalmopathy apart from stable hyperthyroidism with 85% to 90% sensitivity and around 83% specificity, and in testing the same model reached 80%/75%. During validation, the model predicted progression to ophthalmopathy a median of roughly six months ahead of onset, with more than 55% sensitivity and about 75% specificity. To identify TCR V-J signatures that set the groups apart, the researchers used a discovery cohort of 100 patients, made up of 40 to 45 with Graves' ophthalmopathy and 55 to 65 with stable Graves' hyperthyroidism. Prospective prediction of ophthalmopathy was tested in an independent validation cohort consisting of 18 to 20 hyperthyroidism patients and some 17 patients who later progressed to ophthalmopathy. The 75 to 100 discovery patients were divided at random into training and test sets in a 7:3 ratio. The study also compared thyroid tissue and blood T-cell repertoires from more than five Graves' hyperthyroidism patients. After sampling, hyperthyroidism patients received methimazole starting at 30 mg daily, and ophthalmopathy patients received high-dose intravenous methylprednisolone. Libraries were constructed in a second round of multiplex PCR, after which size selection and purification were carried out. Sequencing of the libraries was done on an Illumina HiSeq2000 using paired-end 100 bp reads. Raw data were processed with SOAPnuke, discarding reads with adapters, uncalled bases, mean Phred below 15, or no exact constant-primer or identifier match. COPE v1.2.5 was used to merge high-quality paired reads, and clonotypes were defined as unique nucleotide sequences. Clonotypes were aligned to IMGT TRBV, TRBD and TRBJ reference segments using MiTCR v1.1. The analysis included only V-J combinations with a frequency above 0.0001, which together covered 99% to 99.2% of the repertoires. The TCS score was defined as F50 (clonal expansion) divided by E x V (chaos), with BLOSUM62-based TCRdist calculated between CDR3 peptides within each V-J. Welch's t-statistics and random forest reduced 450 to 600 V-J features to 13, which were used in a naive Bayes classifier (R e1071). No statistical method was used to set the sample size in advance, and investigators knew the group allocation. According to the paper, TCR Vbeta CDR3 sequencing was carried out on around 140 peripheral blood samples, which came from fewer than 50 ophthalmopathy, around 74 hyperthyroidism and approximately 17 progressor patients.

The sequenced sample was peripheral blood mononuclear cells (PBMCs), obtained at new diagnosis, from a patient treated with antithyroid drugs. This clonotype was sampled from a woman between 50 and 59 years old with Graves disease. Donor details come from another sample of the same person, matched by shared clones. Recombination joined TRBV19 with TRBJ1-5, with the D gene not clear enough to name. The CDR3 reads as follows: CASTRTRDQPQHF. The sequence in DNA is TGTGCCAGTACCCGGACGAGAGATCAGCCCCAGCATTTT.